The T cell receptor beta chain under discussion was sequenced for a study of T cell repertoires in cytomegalovirus infection (dated by TCRdb to the late 2010s). Study-level background: Donor HLA type was relevant to the analysis, as public TCR beta signatures indicated carriage of CMV infection together with the matching HLA type. The study at large found these results: The ex vivo response was dominated by HLA-C-restricted CMV-specific TCR beta clonotypes, and the single most frequent clonotype in two of eight donors was supplied by these HLA-C-restricted clonotypes. Carriers of CMV infection plus the relevant HLA type were discriminated by the cumulative frequency of public TCR beta family members in the study cohort and in an independent approximately 360-donor cohort.

Between the V and J ends, shortened by 1 base and 9 bases respectively, the junction contains 9 bases. The CDR3, from cysteine to phenylalanine, totals 13 residues. Kept here is only the CDR3 DNA, which spans 39 bases and is read in frame from base 1. The germline V gene sets CDR1 to MGHRA and CDR2 to YSYEKL. The sample was run on an Illumina HiSeq 1500. Starting from the raw public reads, TCRdb applied fastp trimming at Q25, assembled clones with MiXCR and retained in-frame beta chains. Identical CDR3 protein sequences are pooled into one entry, listed with their most common genes and DNA. The sample contains 500,000 to 600,000 distinct CDR3 sequences, approximately 15% of them found a single time. Of the sample, 20% to 30% is held by the ten largest clones. This clonotype was picked up many times. Its antigen is unknown. The input lacks base qualities; no much larger clone sits a single base away.

Sequenced: CD8+ T cells from PBMCs. The TCR was taken from a human donor in good health (CMV status not recorded). Some clones in this sample may be carry-over from other donors' samples. The rearrangement combines TRBV4-1 with TRBJ2-2; the D gene cannot be named for sure. CDR3 protein: CASSQGPARELFF. The sequence in DNA is TGCGCCAGCAGCCAAGGTCCTGCACGGGAGCTGTTTTTT.